A single sample gave rise to the 17 T cell receptor beta chains below, sequenced in a study of CD8+ T cells in alopecia areata. Extracted from the samples, RNA was reverse transcribed into cDNA to serve as the sequencing template. Data came from immunoSEQ multiplex PCR; TCRdb stores just in-frame clones and leaves some out. This sample has 55,000 to 70,000 clones; 45% to 50% occur once, and the top ten carry about 18%. Sample: CD8+ T cells sorted from blood, taken at week 0. These receptors were collected from a human donor with alopecia areata.

This clone was detected only a few times. The chain has TRBV29-1 and TRBJ2-4; TRBD2 aligns across 8 bases. J lost 6 bases, V lost 2 bases, and 3 bases had no gene match. Germline loops: CDR1 SQVTM, CDR2 ANQGSEA. This CDR3 has 13 amino acids. The CDR3 loop reads CSVEKREPNIQYF. CDR3 bases: TGCAGCGTTGAAAAGCGGGAGCCAAACATTCAGTACTTC.

This clone appeared a few times. The chain recombines TRBV7-3 with TRBJ2-7, with TRBD2 matching over 9 bases. CDR3 size: 13 residues. Germline trimming cut 5 bases from V and 1 base from J; bases unmatched to any gene: 0. The germline CDR1 and CDR2 sequences are SGHTA and FQGTGA. The chain's CDR3 is CASSLAGSYEQYF. CDR3 DNA sequence: TGTGCCAGCAGCCTAGCGGGGTCCTACGAGCAGTACTTC. The full variable domain, in which reference TRBV7-3 and TRBJ2-7 provide the parts outside the CDR3, is GAGVSQTPSNKVTEKGKYVELRCDPISGHTALYWYRQSLGQGPEFLIYFQGTGAADDSGLPNDRFFAVRPEGSVSTLKIQRTERGDSAVYLCASSLAGSYEQYFGPGTRLTVT.

This chain connects TRBV29-1 to TRBJ2-7, with a tentative D call TRBD1 (5 bases). V was trimmed by 5 bases and J by 1 base, leaving 12 bases between them. Germline V gene data show CDR1 as SQVTM and CDR2 as ANQGSEA. The CDR3 loop spans 13 amino acids. The CDR3, as DNA: TGCAGCGTTCAATCGACAGTTTCCTACGAGCAGTACTTC. Translated: CSVQSTVSYEQYF.

The chain employs TRBV27 and TRBJ1-2, with 11 bases matching TRBD1. With 0 bases clipped from V and 7 bases from J, the junction kept 1 base outside the gene matches. Germline CDR1 and CDR2: MNHEY and SMNVEV (reference sequence). The CDR3 runs 14 residues. CDR3: CASSLSGTGGGYTF. The DNA for the CDR3 is TGTGCCAGCAGTTTATCCGGGACAGGGGGTGGCTACACCTTC.

CDR3 DNA sequence: TGTGCCACCAGCAGAGATAACCGGGGCCCGGGCACTGAAGCTTTCTTT. This sequence encodes CATSRDNRGPGTEAFF. The V call is TRBV15, the J call TRBJ1-1, with D possibly being TRBD1 (5 bases). V was shortened by 0 bases and J by 4 bases, with 15 bases between the two germline ends. Germline assignment: CDR1 LNHNV and CDR2 YYDKDF (reference sequence). The CDR3 runs to 16 residues.

Regarding this clone: The junction shows a germline mismatch at one end, possibly a read error. The chain uses TRBV29-1 and TRBJ2-3; 9 nucleotides agree with TRBD2. The CDR3 spans 16 residues. CDR1 and CDR2 (germline): SQVTM, ANQGSEA. The CDR3 sequence: CSFDGLAGTVTDTQYF. CDR3 bases: TGCAGCTTTGATGGCCTAGCGGGAACTGTCACAGATACGCAGTATTTT.

This sequence joins TRBV30 and TRBJ1-5, with D possibly TRBD1 on 5 matching bases. Trimming shortened V by 3 bases and J by 1 base, and 19 bases separated the two germline ends. Germline lookup yields CDR1 GTSNPN and CDR2 SVGIG (reference sequence). CDR3 length equals 17 residues. The CDR3 here is CAWRKNGGNPSNQPQHF. The DNA of the CDR3 is TGTGCCTGGAGAAAAAACGGGGGGAACCCAAGCAATCAGCCCCAGCATTTT.

J is TRBJ2-2 and V is TRBV30, with 9 positions matching TRBD1. Germline V lookup: CDR1 GTSNPN, CDR2 SVGIG (reference sequence). CDR3 size: 17 residues. The junction had 6 bases not matched to a gene; V was cut back by 0 bases and J by 1 base. CDR3 sequence (DNA): TGTGCCTGGAGTGTACTAGGGACAGGGCTGAACACCGGGGAGCTGTTTTTT. Residues: CAWSVLGTGLNTGELFF. The complete variable domain, with remaining parts taken from reference TRBV30 and TRBJ2-2, reads SQTIHQWPATLVQPVGSPLSLECTVEGTSNPNLYWYRQAAGRGLQLLFYSVGIGQISSEVPQNLSASRPQDRQFILSSKKLLLSDSGFYLCAWSVLGTGLNTGELFFGEGSRLTVL.

The chain couples TRBV29-1 to TRBJ2-1; TRBD2 agrees at 9 bases. The V segment lost 4 bases and the J segment 5 bases; nucleotides outside the gene matches: 3. Germline V gives CDR1 SQVTM, CDR2 ANQGSEA. This CDR3 comprises 13 residues. CDR3 coding DNA: TGCAGCGTTGTTAGCGGGAGCCACAATGAGCAGTTCTTC. Protein: CSVVSGSHNEQFF.

This chain links TRBV7-8 with TRBJ2-1, with D unresolved. From germline, CDR1 is SGHVS and CDR2 FQNEAQ. The CDR3 is 16 residues long. Trimming removed 5 bases from V and 1 base from J, with 15 bases in between. CDR3 nucleotide sequence: TGTGCCAGCAGCCTCCCGACTGGCCTATCCTACAATGAGCAGTTCTTC. Amino acids: CASSLPTGLSYNEQFF.

This clone showed up just a few times. The chain uses TRBV29-1 and TRBJ2-3; possible D gene TRBD2, 6 bases. The germline V and J ends were trimmed by 0 bases and 0 bases, with 10 bases remaining between them. The CDR3 loop spans 15 amino acids. Germline assignment: CDR1 SQVTM and CDR2 ANQGSEA. CDR3 residues: CSVEDPRGSTDTQYF. CDR3 sequence (DNA): TGCAGCGTTGAAGATCCGCGGGGCAGCACAGATACGCAGTATTTT.

V and J are TRBV2 and TRBJ2-1; 11 bases are a match to TRBD2. The CDR3 consists of 15 residues. With V trimmed by 4 bases and J by 4 bases, 3 bases remained unmatched. CDR1 and CDR2 (germline): SNHLY, FYNNEI. The CDR3 DNA is TGTGCCAGCAGTGGAGGGACTAGCGGTTACAATGAGCAGTTCTTC. Translation: CASSGGTSGYNEQFF.

This rearrangement joins TRBV27 to TRBJ2-5; a weak D match, TRBD2 (5 bases). Germline V lookup: CDR1 MNHEY, CDR2 SMNVEV (reference sequence). Trimming stripped 5 bases from V and 2 bases from J, with 18 bases between. The length of the CDR3 is 16 residues. CDR3 protein: CASSPIVARLQETQYF. CDR3 bases: TGTGCCAGCAGTCCGATTGTAGCGAGACTACAAGAGACCCAGTACTTC.

On this clone itself: Sequence at one end of the junction differs from germline and may be a read error. V usage is TRBV7-9 and J usage is TRBJ2-7, with D unresolved. In germline, CDR1 is SEHNR, CDR2 FQNEAQ (reference sequence). The CDR3 contains 14 residues. The CDR3 region has the DNA TGTGCCGGCAGCTCCCCCATGGGGTTGGACGAGCAGTACTTC. It specifies CAGSSPMGLDEQYF.

This clone came up a few times. The chain has TRBV15 and TRBJ2-5; the D is unclear. Germline V gives CDR1 LNHNV, CDR2 YYDKDF (reference sequence). V was cut by 1 base and J by 2 bases, with 14 bases left in between. The CDR3 contains 16 residues. The CDR3 DNA follows: TGTGCCACCAGCAGAGCGCTAGTCTCCCTACAAGAGACCCAGTACTTC. It translates to CATSRALVSLQETQYF. The full variable domain, completed using reference TRBV15 and TRBJ2-5, is DAMVIQNPRYQVTQFGKPVTLSCSQTLNHNVMYWYQQKSSQAPKLLFHYYDKDFNNEADTPDNFQSRRPNTSFCFLDIRSPGLGDTAMYLCATSRALVSLQETQYFGPGTRLLVL.

The gene calls are TRBV23-1 and TRBJ2-7; D is tentatively TRBD1 or TRBD2 (6 bases each). TRBV23-1 is reported as an ORF; its role is uncertain. The V end was cut by 4 bases, the J end by 2 bases, with 24 bases between. The CDR3 totals 18 residues. The CDR3 sequence is CASSRPRCPGGGAYEQYF. CDR3 coding DNA: TGCGCCAGCAGTCGCCCGCGATGTCCTGGAGGGGGTGCCTACGAGCAGTACTTC.

This clone was seen a few times. V gene TRBV29-1 combines with J gene TRBJ1-3; D not resolved. With 6 bases removed from V and 4 bases from J, the gap between germline ends came to 7 bases. Germline V CDR1 and CDR2: SQVTM, ANQGSEA. The CDR3 length is 11 residues. The DNA for the CDR3 is TGCAGCGTAGGCCTCGGAAACACCATATATTTT. This sequence encodes CSVGLGNTIYF.